These 13 T cell receptor beta chains came from one sample sequenced in a study of beta chain features in type 1 diabetes. The investigators reverse transcribed all of the isolated RNA, so they sequenced expressed TCRB transcripts. Measured with immunoSEQ multiplex PCR; TCRdb has only the in-frame clones, and not every one. Here the sample spans under 350,000 clones, around 7.8% being singletons. Sequenced sample: central memory CD4+ T cells from blood. Source of these receptors: a woman aged 18-29 years in good health.

This clone was observed a handful of times. The chain links TRBV14 to TRBJ2-5, with TRBD2 as a possible D gene (5 bases). With 3 bases removed from V and 4 bases from J, the gap between germline ends came to 18 bases. The CDR3 runs 16 residues. Germline CDR1 is SGHDN and CDR2 is FVKESK. The CDR3 nucleotides read TGTGCCAGCAGCCACCGTGGGAGAGGTTTGAGAGAGACCCAGTACTTC. This gives the protein CASSHRGRGLRETQYF.

The chain uses TRBV11-2 and TRBJ2-3, with D possibly TRBD2 on 5 matching bases. Per germline, CDR1 SGHAT and CDR2 FQNNGV. V dropped 4 bases and J dropped 7 bases, with 18 bases sitting between them. The CDR3 spans 15 residues. The CDR3 protein is CASSSPRGAVYTQYF. The CDR3 coding sequence is TGTGCCAGCAGCTCCCCCCGGGGAGCCGTGTATACGCAGTATTTT.

The V call is TRBV7-9, the J call TRBJ2-5, with 10 bases that match TRBD1. The J segment lost 3 bases and the V segment lost 5 bases, leaving 6 bases of the junction unmatched. The CDR3 consists of 15 residues. From germline, CDR1 is SEHNR and CDR2 FQNEAQ (reference sequence). The CDR3 DNA sequence: TGTGCCAGCAGCCCCGGACAGGGGGGAAAAGAGACCCAGTACTTC. Residues: CASSPGQGGKETQYF. Combining the CDR3 with reference TRBV7-9 and TRBJ2-5 gives the whole variable domain DTGVSQNPRHKITKRGQNVTFRCDPISEHNRLYWYRQTLGQGPEFLTYFQNEAQLEKSRLLSDRFSAERPKGSFSTLEIQRTEQGDSAMYLCASSPGQGGKETQYFGPGTRLLVL.

Only a few counts were recorded for this clone. The gene calls are TRBV10-3 and TRBJ2-2; D unresolved. V was cut by 2 bases and J by 5 bases, with 3 bases left in between. The CDR3 is 12 residues long. CDR1 is ENHRY and CDR2 is SYGVKD in the germline V gene. CDR3 sequence reads: CAISETTGELFF. The DNA of the CDR3 is TGTGCCATCAGTGAGACAACCGGGGAGCTGTTTTTT.

This chain joins TRBV29-1 and TRBJ1-2; D is unresolved. Trimming shortened V by 6 bases and J by 2 bases, and 19 bases separated the two germline ends. This CDR3 spans 15 amino acids. CDR1 and CDR2 from the germline V gene are SQVTM and ANQGSEA. The CDR3 DNA reads as TGCAGCGTCCTCAGTCGGGCTCACAACAACTATGGCTACACCTTC. It is translated as CSVLSRAHNNYGYTF.

This clone occurred a few times. The chain has TRBV27 and TRBJ1-1, with a possible D match to TRBD1 (6 bases). Trimming took off 9 bases at V and 0 bases at J, with 17 bases between the two ends. There are 15 residues in the CDR3. In germline, CDR1 is MNHEY, CDR2 SMNVEV (reference sequence). The CDR3 sequence is CASYEEGGVNTEAFF. The CDR3 DNA reads as TGTGCCAGTTACGAAGAAGGGGGAGTGAACACTGAAGCTTTCTTT.

This clone was seen a few times. In nucleotides, the CDR3 is TGTGCCAGCAGCTATCAGGGGTATGAGCAGTTCTTC. Translated: CASSYQGYEQFF. The V gene is TRBV9, the J gene TRBJ2-1, with a tentative D call TRBD1 (6 bases). Germline V gene sequence: CDR1 SGDLS, CDR2 YYNGEE. V lost 4 bases, J lost 8 bases, and 10 bases lay in between. The CDR3 consists of 12 residues.

The CDR3 sequence: CASSAASITQETQYF. CDR3 nucleotides: TGTGCCAGCAGTGCGGCTTCTATCACCCAAGAGACCCAGTACTTC. This chain joins TRBV2 and TRBJ2-5; no definite D call. From germline, CDR1 is SNHLY and CDR2 FYNNEI. The length of the CDR3 is 15 residues. The V end was cut by 4 bases, the J end by 1 base, with 13 bases between.

The sample holds a few counts of this clone. CDR3 sequence: CASSSLAGGITGELFF. Written as DNA, the CDR3 is TGTGCCAGCAGCTCCCTAGCGGGGGGAATCACCGGGGAGCTGTTTTTT. The V call is TRBV5-4, the J call TRBJ2-2; TRBD2 matches at 11 bases. Germline assignment: CDR1 SGHNT and CDR2 YYREEE (reference sequence). The CDR3 is 16 residues long. V lost 3 bases, J lost 4 bases, and 5 bases stayed unmatched.

This clone occurred a few times. The rearrangement uses TRBV7-2 and TRBJ1-1; D gene uncertain. The CDR3 has 12 residues. V lost 1 base and J lost 8, with 8 bases in between. Germline assignment: CDR1 SGHTA and CDR2 FQGNSA. CDR3 coding DNA: TGTGCCAGCAGCTTAGTCAGGACCGAAGCTTTCTTT. It specifies CASSLVRTEAFF.

This clone was seen more than once but under ten times. The junction does not match germline at one end; this may be a read error. This sequence joins TRBV7-3 and TRBJ2-5; D is possibly TRBD2 (6 bases). This CDR3 comprises 14 residues. Germline V gene lookup returns CDR1 SGHTA and CDR2 FQGTGA. CDR3 loop: CASSRLEGTETQYF. CDR3 in DNA: TGCGCCAGCAGCCGACTAGAAGGAACAGAGACCCAGTACTTC.

The chain couples TRBV19 to TRBJ2-1, with a possible D match to TRBD2 (5 bases). V was trimmed by 2 bases and J by 8 bases, leaving 7 bases between them. The germline gives CDR1 LNHDA, CDR2 SQIVND (reference sequence). The CDR3 runs to 12 residues. The CDR3 bases are TGTGCCAGTAGTATACGGGGTGATGAGCAGTTCTTC. Its translation is CASSIRGDEQFF.

The chain joins TRBV15 to TRBJ1-2, with TRBD1 matching 8 bases. Trimming removed 4 bases from V and 9 bases from J; junction bases left unmatched: 7. Germline loops: CDR1 LNHNV, CDR2 YYDKDF (reference sequence). CDR3 length: 13 amino acids. CDR3 protein: CATSNGQGRRYTF. Here the CDR3 DNA reads TGTGCCACCAGCAATGGACAGGGAAGGCGCTACACCTTC.